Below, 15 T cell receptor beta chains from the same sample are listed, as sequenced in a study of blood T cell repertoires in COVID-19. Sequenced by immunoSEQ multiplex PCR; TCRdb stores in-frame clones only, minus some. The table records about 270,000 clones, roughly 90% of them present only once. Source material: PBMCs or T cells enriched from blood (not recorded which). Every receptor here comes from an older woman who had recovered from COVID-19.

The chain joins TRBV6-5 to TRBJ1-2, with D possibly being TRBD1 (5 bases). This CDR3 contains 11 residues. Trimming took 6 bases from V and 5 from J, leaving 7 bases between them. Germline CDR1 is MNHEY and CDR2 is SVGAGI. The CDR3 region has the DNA TGTGCCAGCAGGGGGACTTATGGCTACACCTTC. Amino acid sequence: CASRGTYGYTF.

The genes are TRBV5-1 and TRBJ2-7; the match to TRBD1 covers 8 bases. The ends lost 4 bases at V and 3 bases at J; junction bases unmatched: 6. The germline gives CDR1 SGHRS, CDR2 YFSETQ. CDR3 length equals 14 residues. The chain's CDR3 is CASSEPGTGYEQYF. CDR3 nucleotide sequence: TGCGCCAGCAGCGAGCCAGGGACAGGCTACGAGCAGTACTTC. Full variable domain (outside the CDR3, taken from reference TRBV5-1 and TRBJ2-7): KAGVTQTPRYLIKTRGQQVTLSCSPISGHRSVSWYQQTPGQGLQFLFEYFSETQRNKGNFPGRFSGRQFSNSRSEMNVSTLELGDSALYLCASSEPGTGYEQYFGPGTRLTVT.

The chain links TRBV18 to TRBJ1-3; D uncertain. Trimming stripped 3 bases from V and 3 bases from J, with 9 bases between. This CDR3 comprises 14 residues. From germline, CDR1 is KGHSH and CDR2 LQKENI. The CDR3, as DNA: TGTGCCAGCTCACCGCGGGTAGATGGAAACACCATATATTTT. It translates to CASSPRVDGNTIYF.

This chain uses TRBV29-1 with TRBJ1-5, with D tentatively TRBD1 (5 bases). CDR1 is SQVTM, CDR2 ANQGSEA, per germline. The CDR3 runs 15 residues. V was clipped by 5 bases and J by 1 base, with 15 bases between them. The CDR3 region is CSVSVAGMSNQPQHF. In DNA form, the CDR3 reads TGCAGCGTTTCAGTAGCAGGGATGAGCAATCAGCCCCAGCATTTT.

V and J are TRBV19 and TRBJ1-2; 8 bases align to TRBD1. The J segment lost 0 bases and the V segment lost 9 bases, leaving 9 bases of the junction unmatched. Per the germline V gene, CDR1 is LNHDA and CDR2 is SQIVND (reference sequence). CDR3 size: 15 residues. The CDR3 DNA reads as TGTGCCAGCCGCCAACAGGGGGATGCTAACTATGGCTACACCTTC. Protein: CASRQQGDANYGYTF. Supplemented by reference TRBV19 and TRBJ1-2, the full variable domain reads DGGITQSPKYLFRKEGQNVTLSCEQNLNHDAMYWYRQDPGQGLRLIYYSQIVNDFQKGDIAEGYSVSREKKESFPLTVTSAQKNPTAFYLCASRQQGDANYGYTFGSGTRLTVV.

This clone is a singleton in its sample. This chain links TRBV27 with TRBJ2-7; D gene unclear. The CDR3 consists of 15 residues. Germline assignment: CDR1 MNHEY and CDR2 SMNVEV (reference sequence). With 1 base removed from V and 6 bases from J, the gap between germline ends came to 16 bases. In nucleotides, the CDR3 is TGTGCCAGCAGTTTATACCGCGGATTCCCTTTCGAGCAGTACTTC. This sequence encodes CASSLYRGFPFEQYF.

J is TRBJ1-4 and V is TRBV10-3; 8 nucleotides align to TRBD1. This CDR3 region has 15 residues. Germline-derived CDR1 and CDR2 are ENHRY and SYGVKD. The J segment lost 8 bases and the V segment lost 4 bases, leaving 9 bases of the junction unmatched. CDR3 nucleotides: TGTGCCATCAGTGGGCAGGGGGCAGGGGAAGAAAAACTGTTTTTT. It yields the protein CAISGQGAGEEKLFF.

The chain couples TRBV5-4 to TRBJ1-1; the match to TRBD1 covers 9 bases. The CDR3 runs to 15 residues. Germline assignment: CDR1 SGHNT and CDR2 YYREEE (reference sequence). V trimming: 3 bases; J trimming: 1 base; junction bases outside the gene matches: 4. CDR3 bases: TGTGCCAGCAGCTCTATGGACAGGGGGAACACTGAAGCTTTCTTT. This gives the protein CASSSMDRGNTEAFF.

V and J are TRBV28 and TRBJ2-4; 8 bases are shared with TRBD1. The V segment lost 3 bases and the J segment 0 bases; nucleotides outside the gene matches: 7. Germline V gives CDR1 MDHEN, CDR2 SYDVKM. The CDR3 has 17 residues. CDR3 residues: CASSFNQGALAKNIQYF. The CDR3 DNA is TGTGCCAGCAGTTTCAATCAGGGGGCTTTAGCCAAAAACATTCAGTACTTC.

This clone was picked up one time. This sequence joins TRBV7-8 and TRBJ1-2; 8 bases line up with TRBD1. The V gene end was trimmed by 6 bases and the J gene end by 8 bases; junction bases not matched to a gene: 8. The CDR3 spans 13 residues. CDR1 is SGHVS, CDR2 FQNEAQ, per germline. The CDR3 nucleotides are TGTGCCAGCAGTTCAGGGGGCTGGGAGGGCTACACCTTC. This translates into CASSSGGWEGYTF.

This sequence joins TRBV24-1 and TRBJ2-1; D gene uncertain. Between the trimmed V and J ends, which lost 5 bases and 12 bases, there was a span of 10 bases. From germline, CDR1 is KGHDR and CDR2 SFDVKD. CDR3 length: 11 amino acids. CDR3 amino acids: CATSAMATQFF. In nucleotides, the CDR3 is TGTGCCACCAGTGCGATGGCAACGCAGTTCTTC.

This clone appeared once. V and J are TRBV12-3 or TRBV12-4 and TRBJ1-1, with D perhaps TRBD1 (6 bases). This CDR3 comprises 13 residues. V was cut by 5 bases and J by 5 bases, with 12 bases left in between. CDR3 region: CASSMTGLTEAFF. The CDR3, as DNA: TGTGCCAGCAGTATGACAGGTTTGACTGAAGCTTTCTTT.

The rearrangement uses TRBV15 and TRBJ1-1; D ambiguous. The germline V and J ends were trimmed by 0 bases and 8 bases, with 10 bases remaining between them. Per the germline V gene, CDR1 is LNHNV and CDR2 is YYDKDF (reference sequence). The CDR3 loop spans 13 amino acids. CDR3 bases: TGTGCCACCAGCAGAGACCGACTTGCGGAAGCTTTCTTT. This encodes CATSRDRLAEAFF.

Written as DNA, the CDR3 is TGCGCCAGCAGCCCCGGGGCAACTAATGAAAAACTGTTTTTT. Translation: CASSPGATNEKLFF. The genes are TRBV5-1 and TRBJ1-4; D remains unclear. The ends were cut back, 4 bases at V and 0 bases at J, with 7 bases in the middle. CDR3 length: 14 residues. Germline CDR1 is SGHRS and CDR2 is YFSETQ. The variable domain in full, completed from reference TRBV5-1 and TRBJ1-4, reads KAGVTQTPRYLIKTRGQQVTLSCSPISGHRSVSWYQQTPGQGLQFLFEYFSETQRNKGNFPGRFSGRQFSNSRSEMNVSTLELGDSALYLCASSPGATNEKLFFGSGTQLSVL.

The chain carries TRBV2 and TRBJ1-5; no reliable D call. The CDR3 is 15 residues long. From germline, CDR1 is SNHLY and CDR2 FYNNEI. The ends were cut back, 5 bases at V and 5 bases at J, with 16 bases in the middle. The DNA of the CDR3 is TGTGCCAGCAGTACTATGGCCCCGACCCATCAGCCCCAGCATTTT. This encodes CASSTMAPTHQPQHF.